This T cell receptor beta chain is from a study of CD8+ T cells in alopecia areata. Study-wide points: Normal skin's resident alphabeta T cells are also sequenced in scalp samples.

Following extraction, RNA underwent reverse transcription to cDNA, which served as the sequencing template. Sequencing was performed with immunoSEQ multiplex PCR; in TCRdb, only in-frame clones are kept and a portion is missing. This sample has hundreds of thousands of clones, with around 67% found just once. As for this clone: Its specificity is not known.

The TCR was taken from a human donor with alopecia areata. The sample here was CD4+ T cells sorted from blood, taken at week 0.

CDR3 amino acids: CSVQQILTDTQYF. Here the CDR3 DNA reads TGCAGCGTTCAGCAGATCCTCACAGATACGCAGTATTTT. This sequence joins TRBV29-1 and TRBJ2-3; D not certain. The CDR3 runs to 13 residues. Germline-derived CDR1 and CDR2 are SQVTM and ANQGSEA. The V end was cut by 5 bases, the J end by 2 bases, with 11 bases between.